The T cell receptor (beta chain) under discussion was sequenced for a study of OX40 agonist ivuxolimab in advanced cancers. As for the study in general: Each dose-escalation patient presented with hepatocellular carcinoma, melanoma, renal cell or head and neck cancer. Participants averaged approximately 61 years of age (range about 23 to 90) and were roughly 83% male.

Produced via immunoSEQ multiplex PCR; TCRdb's table is partial and in-frame only. Among roughly 60,000 clones listed, under 95% were seen once. General study results and limits: Circulating CD4+ and CD8+ T cells showed clonal expansion by week 6 at 0.1 to 3.0 mg/kg. Some nonresponders additionally presented with little normalized T-cell clonal expansion.

About this clone itself: The target antigen is unknown.

The CDR3 loop spans 13 amino acids. Looked up from germline, CDR1 is MNHEY and CDR2 is SVGAGI. With 5 bases removed from V and 2 bases from J, the gap between germline ends came to 9 bases. Sequenced here: CD4+ or CD8+ T cells sorted from blood, sampled in a trial of the OX40 agonist ivuxolimab. The chain joins TRBV6-5 to TRBJ1-1; D is undetermined. The receptor was isolated from an adult with an advanced solid tumor such as melanoma, head and neck, liver or kidney cancer. The CDR3 nucleotides are TGTGCCAGCAGTCGGTCTGGTAACACTGAAGCTTTCTTT. Translated, it gives CASSRSGNTEAFF.